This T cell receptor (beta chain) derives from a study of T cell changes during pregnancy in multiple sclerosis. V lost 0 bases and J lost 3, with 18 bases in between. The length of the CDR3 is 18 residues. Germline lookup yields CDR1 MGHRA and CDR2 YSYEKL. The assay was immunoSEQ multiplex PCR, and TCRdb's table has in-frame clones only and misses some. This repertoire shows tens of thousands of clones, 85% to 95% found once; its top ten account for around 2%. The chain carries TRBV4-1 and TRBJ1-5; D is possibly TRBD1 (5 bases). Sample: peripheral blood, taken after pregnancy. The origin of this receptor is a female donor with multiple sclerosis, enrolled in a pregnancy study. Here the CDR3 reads CASSQDGGALGNNQPQHF. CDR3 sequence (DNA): TGCGCCAGCAGCCAAGATGGAGGGGCTTTAGGAAACAATCAGCCCCAGCATTTT.